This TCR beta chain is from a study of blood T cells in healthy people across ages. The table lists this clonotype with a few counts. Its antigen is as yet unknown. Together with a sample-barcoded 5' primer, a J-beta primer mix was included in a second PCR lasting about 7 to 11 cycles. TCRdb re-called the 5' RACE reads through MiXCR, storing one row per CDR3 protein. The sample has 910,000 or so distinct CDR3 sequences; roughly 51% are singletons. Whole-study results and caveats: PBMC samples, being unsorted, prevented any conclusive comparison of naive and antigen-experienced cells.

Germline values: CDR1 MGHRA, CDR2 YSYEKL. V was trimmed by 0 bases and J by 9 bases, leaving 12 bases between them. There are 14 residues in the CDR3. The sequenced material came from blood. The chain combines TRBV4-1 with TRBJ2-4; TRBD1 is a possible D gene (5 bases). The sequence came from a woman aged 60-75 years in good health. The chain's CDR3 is CASSQDFRVGIQYF. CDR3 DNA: TGCGCCAGCAGCCAAGATTTCAGGGTTGGCATTCAGTACTTC.